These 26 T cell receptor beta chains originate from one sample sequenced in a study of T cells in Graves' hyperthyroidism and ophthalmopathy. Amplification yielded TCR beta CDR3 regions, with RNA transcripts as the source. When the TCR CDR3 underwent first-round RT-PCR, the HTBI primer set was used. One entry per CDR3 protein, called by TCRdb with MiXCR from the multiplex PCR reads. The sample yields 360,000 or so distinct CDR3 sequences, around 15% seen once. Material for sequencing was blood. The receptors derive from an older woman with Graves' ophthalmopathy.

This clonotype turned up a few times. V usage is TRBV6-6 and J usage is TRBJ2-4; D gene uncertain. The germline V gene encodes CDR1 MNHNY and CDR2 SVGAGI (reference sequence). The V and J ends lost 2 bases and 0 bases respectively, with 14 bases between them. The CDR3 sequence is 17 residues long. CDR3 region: CASSYAPRAVAKNIQYF. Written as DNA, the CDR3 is TGTGCCAGCAGTTACGCTCCCCGGGCGGTAGCCAAAAACATTCAGTACTTC.

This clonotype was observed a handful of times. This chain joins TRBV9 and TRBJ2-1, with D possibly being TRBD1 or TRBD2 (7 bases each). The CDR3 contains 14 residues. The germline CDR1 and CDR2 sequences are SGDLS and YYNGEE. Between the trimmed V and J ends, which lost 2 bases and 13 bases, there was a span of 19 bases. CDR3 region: CASSVGSRGGAQFF. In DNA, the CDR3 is TGTGCCAGCAGCGTTGGGAGCAGGGGGGGGGCCCAGTTCTTC.

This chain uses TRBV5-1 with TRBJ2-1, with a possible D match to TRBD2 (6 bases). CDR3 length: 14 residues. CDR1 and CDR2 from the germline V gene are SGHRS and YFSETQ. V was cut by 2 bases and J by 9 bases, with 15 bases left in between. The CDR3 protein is CASSFLASLGEQFF. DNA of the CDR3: TGCGCCAGCAGCTTTCTAGCGAGTTTAGGTGAGCAGTTCTTC.

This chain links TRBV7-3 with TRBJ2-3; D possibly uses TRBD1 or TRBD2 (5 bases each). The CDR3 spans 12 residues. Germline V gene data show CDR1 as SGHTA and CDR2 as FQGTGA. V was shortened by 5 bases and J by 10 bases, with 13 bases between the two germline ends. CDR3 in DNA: TGTGCCAGCAGCCCCGGGCAGGGACCGCAGTATTTT. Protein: CASSPGQGPQYF.

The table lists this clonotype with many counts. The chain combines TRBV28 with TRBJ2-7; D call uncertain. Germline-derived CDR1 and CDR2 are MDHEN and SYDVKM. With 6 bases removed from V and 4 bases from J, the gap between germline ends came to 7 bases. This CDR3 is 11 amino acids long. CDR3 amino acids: CASSLGYEQYF. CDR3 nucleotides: TGTGCCAGCAGCCTAGGATACGAGCAGTACTTC.

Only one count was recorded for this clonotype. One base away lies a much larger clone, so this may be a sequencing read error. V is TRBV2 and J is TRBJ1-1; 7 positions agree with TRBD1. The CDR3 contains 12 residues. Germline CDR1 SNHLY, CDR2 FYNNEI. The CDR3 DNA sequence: TGTGCCAGCAAGGGGGCTGACACTGGAGCTTTCTTT. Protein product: CASKGADTGAFF. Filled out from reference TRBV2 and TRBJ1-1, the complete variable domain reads EPEVTQTPSHQVTQMGQEVILRCVPISNHLYFYWYRQILGQKVEFLVSFYNNEISEKSEIFDDQFSVERPDGSNFTLKIRSTKLEDSAMYFCASKGADTGAFFGQGTRLTVV.

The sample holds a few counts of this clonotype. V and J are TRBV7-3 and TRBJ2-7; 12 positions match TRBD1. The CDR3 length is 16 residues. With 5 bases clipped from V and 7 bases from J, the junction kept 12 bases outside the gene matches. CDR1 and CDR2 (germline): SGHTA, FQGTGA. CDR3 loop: CASSPNLGQGAGEQYF. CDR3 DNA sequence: TGTGCCAGCAGCCCCAATCTGGGACAGGGGGCGGGGGAGCAGTACTTC.

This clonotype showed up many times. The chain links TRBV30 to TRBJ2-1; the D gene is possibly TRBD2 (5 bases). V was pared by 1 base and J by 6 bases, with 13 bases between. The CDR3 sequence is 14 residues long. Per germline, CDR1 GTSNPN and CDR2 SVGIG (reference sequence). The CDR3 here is CAWSGGVSSNEQFF. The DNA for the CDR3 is TGTGCCTGGAGTGGGGGAGTGTCATCCAATGAGCAGTTCTTC.

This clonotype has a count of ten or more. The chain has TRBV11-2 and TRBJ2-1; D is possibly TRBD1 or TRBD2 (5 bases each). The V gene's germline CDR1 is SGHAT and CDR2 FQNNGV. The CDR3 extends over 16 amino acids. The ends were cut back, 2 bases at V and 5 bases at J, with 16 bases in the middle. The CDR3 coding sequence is TGTGCCAGCAGCTTAACTCCACCGGGGCGGAACAATGAGCAGTTCTTC. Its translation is CASSLTPPGRNNEQFF.

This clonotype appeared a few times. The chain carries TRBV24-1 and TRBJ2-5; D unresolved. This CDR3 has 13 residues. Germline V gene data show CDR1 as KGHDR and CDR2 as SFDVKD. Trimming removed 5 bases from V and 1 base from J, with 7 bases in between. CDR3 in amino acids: CATSGGSQETQYF. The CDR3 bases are TGTGCCACCAGTGGAGGCAGCCAAGAGACCCAGTACTTC.

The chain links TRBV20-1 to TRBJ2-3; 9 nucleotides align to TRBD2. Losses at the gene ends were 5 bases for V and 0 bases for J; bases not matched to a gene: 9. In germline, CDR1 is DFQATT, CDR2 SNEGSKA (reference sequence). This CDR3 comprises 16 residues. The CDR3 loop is CSAFSRREGSTDTQYF. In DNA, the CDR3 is TGCAGTGCTTTTTCGCGGCGGGAGGGTAGCACAGATACGCAGTATTTT.

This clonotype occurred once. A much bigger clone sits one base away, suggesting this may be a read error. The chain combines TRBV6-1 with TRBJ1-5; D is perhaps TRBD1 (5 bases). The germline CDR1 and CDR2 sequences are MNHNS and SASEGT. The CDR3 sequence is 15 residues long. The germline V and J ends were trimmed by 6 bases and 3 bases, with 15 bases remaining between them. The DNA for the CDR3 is TGTGCCAGCAGCCGGGGGGACCCGAACAATCAGCCCCAGCATTTT. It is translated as CASSRGDPNNQPQHF.

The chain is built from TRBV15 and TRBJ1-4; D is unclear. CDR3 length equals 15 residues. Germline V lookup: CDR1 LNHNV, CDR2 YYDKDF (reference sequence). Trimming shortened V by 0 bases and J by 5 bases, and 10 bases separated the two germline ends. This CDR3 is CATSREGRVNEKLFF. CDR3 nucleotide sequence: TGTGCCACCAGCAGAGAAGGTCGGGTGAATGAAAAACTGTTTTTT.

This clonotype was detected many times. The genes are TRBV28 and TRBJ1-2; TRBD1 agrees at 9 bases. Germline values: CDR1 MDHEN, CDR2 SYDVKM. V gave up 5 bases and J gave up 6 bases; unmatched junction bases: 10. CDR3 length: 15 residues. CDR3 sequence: CASSPPGTGIDGYTF. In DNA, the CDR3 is TGTGCCAGCAGTCCGCCCGGGACAGGGATTGATGGCTACACCTTC.

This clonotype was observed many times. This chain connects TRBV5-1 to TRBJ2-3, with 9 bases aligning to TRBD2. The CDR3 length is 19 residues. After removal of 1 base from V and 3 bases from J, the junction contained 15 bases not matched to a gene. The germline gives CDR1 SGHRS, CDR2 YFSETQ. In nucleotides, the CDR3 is TGCGCCAGCAGCTTGCGGGGGGCTCCGGCGAGCGGGAGGACAGATACGCAGTATTTT. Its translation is CASSLRGAPASGRTDTQYF.

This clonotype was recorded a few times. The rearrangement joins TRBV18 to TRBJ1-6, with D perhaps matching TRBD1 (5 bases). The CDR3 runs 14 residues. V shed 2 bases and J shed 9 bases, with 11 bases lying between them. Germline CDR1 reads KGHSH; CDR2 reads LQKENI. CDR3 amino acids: CASSPGALASPLHF. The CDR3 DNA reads TGTGCCAGCTCACCAGGGGCCCTTGCTTCACCCCTCCACTTT.

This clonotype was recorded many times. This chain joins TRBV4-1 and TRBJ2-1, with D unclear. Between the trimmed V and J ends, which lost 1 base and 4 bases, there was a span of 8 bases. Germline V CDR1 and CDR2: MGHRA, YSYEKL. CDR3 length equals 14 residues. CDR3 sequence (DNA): TGCGCCAGCAGCCAAGCCCTTGGGTACAATGAGCAGTTCTTC. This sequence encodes CASSQALGYNEQFF.

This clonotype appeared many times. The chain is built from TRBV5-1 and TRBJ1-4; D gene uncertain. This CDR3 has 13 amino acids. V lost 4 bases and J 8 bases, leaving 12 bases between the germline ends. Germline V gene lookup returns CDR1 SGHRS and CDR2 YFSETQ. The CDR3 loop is CASSLTKGEKLFF. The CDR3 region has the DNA TGCGCCAGCAGCCTAACGAAGGGCGAAAAACTGTTTTTT.

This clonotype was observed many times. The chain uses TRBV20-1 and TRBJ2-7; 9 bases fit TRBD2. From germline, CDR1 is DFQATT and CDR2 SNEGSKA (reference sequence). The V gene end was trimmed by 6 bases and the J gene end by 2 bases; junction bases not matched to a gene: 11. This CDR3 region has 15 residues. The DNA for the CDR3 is TGCAGTGCACACCACAAAGAGCGGGGGGCCTACGAGCAGTACTTC. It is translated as CSAHHKERGAYEQYF.

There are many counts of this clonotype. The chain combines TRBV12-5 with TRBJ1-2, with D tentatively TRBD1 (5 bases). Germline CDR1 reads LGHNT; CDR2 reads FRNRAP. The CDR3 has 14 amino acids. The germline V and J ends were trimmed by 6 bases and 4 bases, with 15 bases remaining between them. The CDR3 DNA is TGTGCTAGTGGCCCCGGCGCAGGGCCCTATGGCTACACCTTC. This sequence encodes CASGPGAGPYGYTF.

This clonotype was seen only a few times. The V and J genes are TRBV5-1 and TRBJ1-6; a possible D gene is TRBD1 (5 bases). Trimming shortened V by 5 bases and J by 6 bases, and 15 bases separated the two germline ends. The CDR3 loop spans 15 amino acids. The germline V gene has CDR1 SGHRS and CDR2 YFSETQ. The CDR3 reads CASSNLGGGNSPLHF. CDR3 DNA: TGCGCCAGCAGTAACCTCGGGGGGGGTAATTCACCCCTCCACTTT.

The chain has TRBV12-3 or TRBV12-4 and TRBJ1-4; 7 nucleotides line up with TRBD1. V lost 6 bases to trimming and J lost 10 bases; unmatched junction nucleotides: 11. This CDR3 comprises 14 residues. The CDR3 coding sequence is TGTGCCAGCAGCCGACAGGGAAACGATGGAAAACTGTTTTTT. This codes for CASSRQGNDGKLFF.

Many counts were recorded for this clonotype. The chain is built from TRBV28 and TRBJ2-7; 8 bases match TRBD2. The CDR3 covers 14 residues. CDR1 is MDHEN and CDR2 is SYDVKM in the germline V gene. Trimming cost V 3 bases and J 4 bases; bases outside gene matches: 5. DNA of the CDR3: TGTGCCAGCAGTTTGAGCGGGAGTTGGTACGAGCAGTACTTC. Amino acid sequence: CASSLSGSWYEQYF.

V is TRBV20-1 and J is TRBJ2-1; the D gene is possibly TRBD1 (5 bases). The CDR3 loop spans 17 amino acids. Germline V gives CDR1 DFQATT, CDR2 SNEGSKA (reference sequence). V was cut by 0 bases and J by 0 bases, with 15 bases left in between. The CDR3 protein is CSARDIRTKSSYNEQFF. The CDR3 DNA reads TGCAGTGCTAGAGATATAAGGACAAAGAGCTCCTACAATGAGCAGTTCTTC.

CDR3 sequence (DNA): TGCAGTGCTAGAGACGCGACTAGCGGTGGCACAGATACGCAGTATTTT. This encodes CSARDATSGGTDTQYF. V gene TRBV20-1 combines with J gene TRBJ2-3; 9 bases are a match to TRBD2. This CDR3 spans 16 amino acids. In germline, CDR1 is DFQATT, CDR2 SNEGSKA (reference sequence). V was pared by 0 bases and J by 1 base, with 5 bases of the junction left unmatched.

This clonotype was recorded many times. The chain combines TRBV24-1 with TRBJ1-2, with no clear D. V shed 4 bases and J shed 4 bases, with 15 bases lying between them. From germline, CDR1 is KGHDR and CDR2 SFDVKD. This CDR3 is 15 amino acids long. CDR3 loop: CATSDTGPRSYGYTF. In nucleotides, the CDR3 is TGTGCCACCAGTGACACCGGACCGCGTAGCTATGGCTACACCTTC.